Listed below are T cell receptor beta chains from one sample, sequenced in a study of T-cell memory formation after mild COVID-19. Each CDR3 protein gets one entry after TCRdb re-called the 5' RACE reads with MiXCR. This table holds about 470,000 distinct CDR3 sequences, 20% to 30% found once. The sequencing sample was made of PBMCs or a T cell subset sorted from them (not recorded which). The receptor set was obtained from an adult woman who had mild COVID-19 (a few samples of this study predate the infection). Cell type and time point are not known. CDR3s include the opening cysteine and the closing phenylalanine or tryptophan. D genes are given only for firm matches. Clone size is shown for a subset of rows, as once, few, many or a class of expanded clone.

j_call v_call d_call clone_size cdr3_nt cdr3_aa
TRBJ2-2 TRBV9 - few TGTGCCAGCAGCGCACAGGGTGATTTAAACACCGGGGAGCTGTTTTTT CASSAQGDLNTGELFF
TRBJ1-1 TRBV12-3/TRBV12-4 - - TGTGCCAGCACTCCAGCTCAGGGAACCTACACTGAAGCTTTCTTT CASTPAQGTYTEAFF
TRBJ1-5 TRBV7-9 - few TGTGCCAGCAGCTTAGAGAGGCAGCCCCAGCATTTT CASSLERQPQHF
TRBJ2-7 TRBV4-3 TRBD2 many TGCGCCAGCAGCCAAGGGACTAGCGGTACCTACGAGCAGTACTTC CASSQGTSGTYEQYF
TRBJ1-1 TRBV12-3/TRBV12-4 - few TGTGCCAGCAGTTTACGGGGGCAGAACACTGAAGCTTTCTTT CASSLRGQNTEAFF
TRBJ2-7 TRBV24-1 - - TGTGCCACCAGTGATTTGGGGTCCTACGAGCAGTACTTC CATSDLGSYEQYF
TRBJ2-7 TRBV19 TRBD2 - TGTGCCACGTCGGAGCGGGAGCCCTACGAGCAGTACTTC CATSEREPYEQYF
TRBJ2-7 TRBV6-2/TRBV6-3 - - TGTGCCAGCTGCCGGGACAACTCCTACGAGCAGTACTTC CASCRDNSYEQYF
TRBJ2-1 TRBV5-1 - few TGCGCCAGCAGCCCTGGTCCAGTCACTGAGCAGTTCTTC CASSPGPVTEQFF
TRBJ2-7 TRBV7-9 - - TGTGCCAGCAGCTTAGATGGCAGGGCCCACGAGCAGTACTTC CASSLDGRAHEQYF
TRBJ2-1 TRBV7-9 - - TGTGCCAGCAGCTTAGCGGACAGTTTGATTCATTTCTTC CASSLADSLIHFF
TRBJ2-7 TRBV7-8 TRBD1 few TGTGCCAGCACCGACACAGGGGGCGGAGGTGCCGACGAGCAGTACTTC CASTDTGGGGADEQYF
TRBJ2-4 TRBV18 - - TGTGCCAGCTCACCGCCTGACCGGGGGGCCAAAAACATTCAGTACTTC CASSPPDRGAKNIQYF
TRBJ2-2 TRBV7-6 - many TGTGCCAGCAGCCCAAGAACAGTTCCCGGGGAGCTGTTTTTT CASSPRTVPGELFF
TRBJ2-3 TRBV7-9 - - TGTGCCAGCAGCAAGGGCCTACTCTTCACAGATACGCAGTATTTT CASSKGLLFTDTQYF
TRBJ2-6 TRBV30 - - TGTGCCTTTGACAGGGAGGCTGGGGCCAACGTCCTGACTTTC CAFDREAGANVLTF
TRBJ2-7 TRBV29-1 - - TGCAGCGCTGTGAGAAGTGACAGGACTACCTACGAGCAGTACTTC CSAVRSDRTTYEQYF
TRBJ1-3 TRBV7-2 TRBD1 - TGTGCCAGCAGCTCGGGGGGGACAGGGGGTCACACCATATATTTT CASSSGGTGGHTIYF
TRBJ2-2 TRBV6-2/TRBV6-3 TRBD1 few TGTGCCAGCAGTCACCCGGACAGGGTTTCCGGGGAGCTGTTTTTT CASSHPDRVSGELFF
TRBJ2-1 TRBV11-1 - - TGTGCCAGCAGCTACCTTCCGGTGTTGGGGACGAACTACAATGAGCAGTTCTTC CASSYLPVLGTNYNEQFF
TRBJ2-7 TRBV7-8 - few TGTGCCAGCAGCTTAGCGGCGGGATTCTACGAGCAGTACTTC CASSLAAGFYEQYF
TRBJ2-3 TRBV4-1 TRBD1 few TGCGCCAGCAGCAGACAGGGAGAGAGAGATACGCAGTATTTT CASSRQGERDTQYF
TRBJ2-1 TRBV20-1 TRBD2 - TGCAGTGCTAGAGTAATCGGGGCTAGCGGGGGGGCGGTCAATGAGCAGTTCTTC CSARVIGASGGAVNEQFF
TRBJ2-5 TRBV25-1 - many TGTGCCAGCAGTCACGGGAAAGAGACCCAGTACTTC CASSHGKETQYF
TRBJ2-2 TRBV11-2 TRBD2 - TGTGCCAGCAGCTCCTTTGGGAGTAGCGGGGCTAAGAACACCGGGGAGCTGTTTTTT CASSSFGSSGAKNTGELFF
TRBJ2-1 TRBV6-2/TRBV6-3 - - TGTGCCAGCAGTTACTTTGCGAGAGACTATAACAATGAGCAGTTCTTC CASSYFARDYNNEQFF
TRBJ2-2 TRBV12-3/TRBV12-4 - few TGTGCCAGCACCCGGGACATCCGCACCGGGGAGCTGTTTTTT CASTRDIRTGELFF
TRBJ1-5 TRBV20-1 - few TGCAGTGCTAGAGATCCAGGCACAGGGAATAGCAATCAGCCCCAGCATTTT CSARDPGTGNSNQPQHF
TRBJ1-5 TRBV6-5 - few TGTGCCAGCAGTTACACGGGGGGGTCCAATCAGCCCCAGCATTTT CASSYTGGSNQPQHF
TRBJ2-1 TRBV27 - few TGTGCCAGCAGTCCTCAGGGCTCCTACAATGAGCAGTTCTTC CASSPQGSYNEQFF
TRBJ2-1 TRBV13 TRBD2 - TGTGCCAGCAGCTTATTACTAGCGGGAGGTTTTCTCTACAATGAGCAGTTCTTC CASSLLLAGGFLYNEQFF
TRBJ2-7 TRBV11-3 - few TGTGCCAGCAGCCGCCGGGACTACGAGCAGTACTTC CASSRRDYEQYF
TRBJ2-1 TRBV19 TRBD2 - TGTGCCAGTAGTACCGTGTGGGCGGGAGCCAATGAGCAGTTCTTC CASSTVWAGANEQFF
TRBJ1-5 TRBV12-3/TRBV12-4 - - TGTGCCAGCAGTTTAGCGGAGGGAAGCAATCAGCCCCAGCATTTT CASSLAEGSNQPQHF
TRBJ2-1 TRBV20-1 - - TGCAGTGCTAGAGCTTACAGGGGGGGTAACAATGAGCAGTTCTTC CSARAYRGGNNEQFF
TRBJ2-1 TRBV7-9 - - TGTGCCAGCAGCTTAGTAAGGGCAGGGTTTCACAATGAGCAGTTCTTC CASSLVRAGFHNEQFF
TRBJ1-4 TRBV7-4 TRBD1 few TGTGCCAGCAGCTCGCAGGGGGTCGGCGAAAAACTGTTTTTT CASSSQGVGEKLFF
TRBJ2-7 TRBV15 - - TGTGCCACCAGCAGAGCAAGGCTAGGGTACGAGCAGTACTTC CATSRARLGYEQYF
TRBJ2-1 TRBV2 TRBD1 - TGTGCCAGCAGAACAGGACAGGGGATTATGTCGTCCTACAATGAGCAGTTCTTC CASRTGQGIMSSYNEQFF
TRBJ1-2 TRBV6-2/TRBV6-3 - - TGTGCCAGCAGTACCCAGGGCCCCTATGGCTACACCTTC CASSTQGPYGYTF
TRBJ1-2 TRBV12-3/TRBV12-4 - - TGTGCCAGCAGCTCACCGGGGAGGACTATCAACTATGGCTACACCTTC CASSSPGRTINYGYTF
TRBJ2-1 TRBV2 TRBD2 - TGTGCCAGCACCCTAGGACTAGCGGGAAATGAGCAGTTCTTC CASTLGLAGNEQFF
TRBJ2-2 TRBV3-1 - few TGTGCCAGCAGCCGGCAGGACCCGAACACCGGGGAGCTGTTTTTT CASSRQDPNTGELFF
TRBJ2-1 TRBV5-1 - - TGCGCCAGCAGCTTGGCCTTTGACGGCGAGCAGTTCTTC CASSLAFDGEQFF
TRBJ2-3 TRBV24-1 - - TGTGCCACCAGTGATTTGGGACTGGGGACAGATACGCAGTATTTT CATSDLGLGTDTQYF